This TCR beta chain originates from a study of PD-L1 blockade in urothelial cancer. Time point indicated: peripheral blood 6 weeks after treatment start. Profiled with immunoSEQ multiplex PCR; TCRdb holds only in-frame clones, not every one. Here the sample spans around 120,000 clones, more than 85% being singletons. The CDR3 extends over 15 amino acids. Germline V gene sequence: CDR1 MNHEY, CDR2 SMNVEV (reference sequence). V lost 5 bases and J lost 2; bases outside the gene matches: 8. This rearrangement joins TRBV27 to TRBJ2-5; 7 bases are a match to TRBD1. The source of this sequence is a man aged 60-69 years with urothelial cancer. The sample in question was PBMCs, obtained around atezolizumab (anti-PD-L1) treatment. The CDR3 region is CASSTRQGPQETQYF. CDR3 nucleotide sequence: TGTGCCAGCAGTACAAGACAGGGCCCTCAAGAGACCCAGTACTTC.